Included here is one T cell receptor beta chain sequence, with context. Its antigen is not known. The entry originates in a study of beta chain features in type 1 diabetes. Study findings and constraints: Compared with healthy donors, patients appeared to share more similar naive, central memory and regulatory TCRB repertoires. Type 1 diabetes patients showed a moderate but significant shortening of TCRB CDR3s in all four CD4+ subsets.

The CDR3 loop spans 16 amino acids. Looked up from germline, CDR1 is SEHNR and CDR2 is FQNEAQ (reference sequence). The trim removed 5 bases at V and 0 bases at J, leaving 6 bases unmatched. Expressed TCRB transcripts were sequenced, since all the RNA that had been isolated was reverse transcribed. For naive, central memory and regulatory T cell samples, reads averaged around 3.6 million. Clones were read by immunoSEQ multiplex PCR, and TCRdb kept only the in-frame ones, dropping some. The data hold approximately 730,000 clones, with roughly 13% observed a single time. Sequenced material: naive CD4+ T cells from blood. The clonotype comes from a man aged 18 to 29 with type 1 diabetes. The V and J genes are TRBV7-9 and TRBJ2-7; TRBD1 aligns across 11 bases. As DNA, the CDR3 is TGTGCCAGCAGCCCCCGAGGACAGGGGGCCTCCTACGAGCAGTACTTC. It encodes CASSPRGQGASYEQYF. The full variable domain, rest sourced from reference TRBV7-9 and TRBJ2-7, is DTGVSQNPRHKITKRGQNVTFRCDPISEHNRLYWYRQTLGQGPEFLTYFQNEAQLEKSRLLSDRFSAERPKGSFSTLEIQRTEQGDSAMYLCASSPRGQGASYEQYFGPGTRLTVT.